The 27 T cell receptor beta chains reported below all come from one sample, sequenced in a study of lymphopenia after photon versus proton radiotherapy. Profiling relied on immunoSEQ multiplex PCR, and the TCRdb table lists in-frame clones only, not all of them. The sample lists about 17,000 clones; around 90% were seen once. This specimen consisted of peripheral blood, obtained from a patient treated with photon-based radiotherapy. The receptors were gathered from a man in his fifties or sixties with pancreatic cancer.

The CDR3 bases are TGTGCCTGGAGACCTGGGACTTCCACTAATGAAAAACTGTTTTTT. Protein product: CAWRPGTSTNEKLFF. This chain connects TRBV30 to TRBJ1-4, with D possibly matching TRBD1 (5 bases). CDR3 length: 15 residues. Trimming stripped 3 bases from V and 2 bases from J, with 13 bases between. Germline V gene data show CDR1 as GTSNPN and CDR2 as SVGIG (reference sequence).

Here the CDR3 reads CASSQEDRVVNSPLHF. CDR3 sequence (DNA): TGTGCCAGCAGCCAAGAGGACAGGGTAGTTAATTCACCCCTCCACTTT. The chain couples TRBV4-2 to TRBJ1-6; 8 bases fit TRBD1. The CDR3 covers 16 residues. CDR1 LGHNA and CDR2 YNFKEQ come from the germline V gene. J lost 6 bases, V lost 0 bases, and 4 bases had no gene match.

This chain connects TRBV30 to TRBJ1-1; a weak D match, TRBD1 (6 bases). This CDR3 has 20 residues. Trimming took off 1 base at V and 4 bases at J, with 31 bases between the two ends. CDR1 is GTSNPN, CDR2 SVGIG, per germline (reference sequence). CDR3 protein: CAWSGLTPRGDYRLGTEAFF. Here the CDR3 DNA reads TGTGCCTGGAGTGGATTGACCCCTAGGGGGGACTATAGATTGGGCACTGAAGCTTTCTTT.

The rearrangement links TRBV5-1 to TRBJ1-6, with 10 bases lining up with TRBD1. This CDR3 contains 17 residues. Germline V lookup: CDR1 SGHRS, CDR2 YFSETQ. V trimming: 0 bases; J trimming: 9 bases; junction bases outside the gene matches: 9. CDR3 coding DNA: TGCGCCAGCAGCTTGGAGACAGGGGGCCGGGTCGGTTCACCCCTCCACTTT. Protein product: CASSLETGGRVGSPLHF.

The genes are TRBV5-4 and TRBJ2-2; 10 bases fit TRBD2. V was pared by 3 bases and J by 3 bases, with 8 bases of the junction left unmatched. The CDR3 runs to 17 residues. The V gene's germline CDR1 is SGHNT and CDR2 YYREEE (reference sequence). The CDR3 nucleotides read TGTGCCAGCAGCTCCACAAAGCGGGGGGGCGACACCGGGGAGCTGTTTTTT. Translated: CASSSTKRGGDTGELFF.

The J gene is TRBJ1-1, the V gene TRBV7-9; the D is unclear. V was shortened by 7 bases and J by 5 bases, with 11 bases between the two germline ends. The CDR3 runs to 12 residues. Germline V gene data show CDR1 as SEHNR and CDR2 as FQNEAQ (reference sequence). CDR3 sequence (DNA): TGTGCCAGCACTCTTTCTGGGACTGAAGCTTTCTTT. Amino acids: CASTLSGTEAFF.

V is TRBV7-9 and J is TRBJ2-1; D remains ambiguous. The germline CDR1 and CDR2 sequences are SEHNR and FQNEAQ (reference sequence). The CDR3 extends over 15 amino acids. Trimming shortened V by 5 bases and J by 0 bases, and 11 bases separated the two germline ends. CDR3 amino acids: CASSPGPYSYNEQFF. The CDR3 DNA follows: TGTGCCAGCAGCCCCGGGCCCTACTCCTACAATGAGCAGTTCTTC.

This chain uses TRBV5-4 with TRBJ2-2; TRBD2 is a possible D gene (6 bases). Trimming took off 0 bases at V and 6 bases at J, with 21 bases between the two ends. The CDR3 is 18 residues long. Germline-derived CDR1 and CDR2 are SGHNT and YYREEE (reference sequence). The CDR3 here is CASSLAAGISAPPGELFF. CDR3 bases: TGTGCCAGCAGCTTGGCCGCGGGAATATCAGCTCCCCCCGGGGAGCTGTTTTTT. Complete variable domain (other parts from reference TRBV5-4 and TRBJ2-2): ETGVTQSPTHLIKTRGQQVTLRCSSQSGHNTVSWYQQALGQGPQFIFQYYREEENGRGNFPPRFSGLQFPNYSSELNVNALELDDSALYLCASSLAAGISAPPGELFFGEGSRLTVL.

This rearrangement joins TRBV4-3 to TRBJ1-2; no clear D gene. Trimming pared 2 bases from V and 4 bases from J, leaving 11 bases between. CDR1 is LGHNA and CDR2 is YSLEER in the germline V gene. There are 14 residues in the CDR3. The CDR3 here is CASSQKEGPYGYTF. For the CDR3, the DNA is TGCGCCAGCAGCCAAAAGGAAGGGCCCTATGGCTACACCTTC.

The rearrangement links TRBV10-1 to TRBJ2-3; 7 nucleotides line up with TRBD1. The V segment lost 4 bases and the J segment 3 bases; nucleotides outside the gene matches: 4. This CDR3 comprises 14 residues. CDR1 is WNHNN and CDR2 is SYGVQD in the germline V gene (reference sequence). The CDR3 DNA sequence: TGCGCCAGCAGTGTAGGGGGCGATACAGATACGCAGTATTTT. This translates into CASSVGGDTDTQYF.

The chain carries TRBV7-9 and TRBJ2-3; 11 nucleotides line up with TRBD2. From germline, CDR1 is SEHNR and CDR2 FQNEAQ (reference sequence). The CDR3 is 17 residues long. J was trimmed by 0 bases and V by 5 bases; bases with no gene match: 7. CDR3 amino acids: CASSPRRLAGSTDTQYF. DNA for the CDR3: TGTGCCAGCAGCCCCCGCCGACTAGCGGGGAGCACAGATACGCAGTATTTT. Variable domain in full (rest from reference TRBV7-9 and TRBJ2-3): DTGVSQNPRHKITKRGQNVTFRCDPISEHNRLYWYRQTLGQGPEFLTYFQNEAQLEKSRLLSDRFSAERPKGSFSTLEIQRTEQGDSAMYLCASSPRRLAGSTDTQYFGPGTRLTVL.

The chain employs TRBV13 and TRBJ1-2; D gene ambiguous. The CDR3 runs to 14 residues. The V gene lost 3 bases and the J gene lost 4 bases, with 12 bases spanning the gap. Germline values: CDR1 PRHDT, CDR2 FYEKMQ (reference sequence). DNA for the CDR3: TGTGCCAGCAGCTTGAAAGGCCTGGGCTATGGCTACACCTTC. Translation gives CASSLKGLGYGYTF.

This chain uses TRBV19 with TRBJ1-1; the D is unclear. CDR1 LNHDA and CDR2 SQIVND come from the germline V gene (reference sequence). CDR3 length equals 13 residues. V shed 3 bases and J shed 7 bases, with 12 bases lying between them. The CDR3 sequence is CASSIMSRGEAFF. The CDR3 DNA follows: TGTGCCAGTAGTATTATGTCTCGGGGTGAAGCTTTCTTT.

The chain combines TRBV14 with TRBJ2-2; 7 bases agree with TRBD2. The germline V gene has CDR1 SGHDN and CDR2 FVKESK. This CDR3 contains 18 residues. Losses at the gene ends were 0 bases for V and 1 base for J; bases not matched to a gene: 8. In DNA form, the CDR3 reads TGTGCCAGCAGCCAAGAGGCATATTTAGCGGGGAACACCGGGGAGCTGTTTTTT. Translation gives CASSQEAYLAGNTGELFF. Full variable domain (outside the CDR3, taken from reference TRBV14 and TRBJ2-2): EAGVTQFPSHSVIEKGQTVTLRCDPISGHDNLYWYRRVMGKEIKFLLHFVKESKQDESGMPNNRFLAERTGGTYSTLKVQPAELEDSGVYFCASSQEAYLAGNTGELFFGEGSRLTVL.

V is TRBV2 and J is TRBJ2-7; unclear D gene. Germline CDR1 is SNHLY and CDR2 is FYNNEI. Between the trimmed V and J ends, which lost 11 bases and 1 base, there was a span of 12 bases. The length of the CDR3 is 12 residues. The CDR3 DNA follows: TGTGCCGGCCGACCGGTATCCTACGAGCAGTACTTC. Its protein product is CAGRPVSYEQYF.

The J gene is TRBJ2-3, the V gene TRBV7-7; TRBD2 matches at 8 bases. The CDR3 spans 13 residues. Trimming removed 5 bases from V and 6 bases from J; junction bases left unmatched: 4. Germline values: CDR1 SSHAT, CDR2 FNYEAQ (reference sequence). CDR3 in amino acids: CASSRGGLDTQYF. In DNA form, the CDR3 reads TGTGCCAGCAGCCGGGGGGGCTTGGATACGCAGTATTTT.

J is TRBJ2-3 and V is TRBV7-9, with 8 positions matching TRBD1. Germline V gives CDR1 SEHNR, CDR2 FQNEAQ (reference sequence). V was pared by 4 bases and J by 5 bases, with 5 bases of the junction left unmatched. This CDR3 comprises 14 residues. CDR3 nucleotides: TGTGCCAGCAGCTGGGACAGGCGGGGAGATACGCAGTATTTT. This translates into CASSWDRRGDTQYF. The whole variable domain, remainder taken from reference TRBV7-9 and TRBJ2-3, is DTGVSQNPRHKITKRGQNVTFRCDPISEHNRLYWYRQTLGQGPEFLTYFQNEAQLEKSRLLSDRFSAERPKGSFSTLEIQRTEQGDSAMYLCASSWDRRGDTQYFGPGTRLTVL.

CDR3 sequence: CAISESTKGADTGELFF. Written as DNA, the CDR3 is TGTGCCATCAGTGAGTCGACCAAGGGGGCTGACACCGGGGAGCTGTTTTTT. This chain joins TRBV10-3 and TRBJ2-2; 7 bases line up with TRBD1. Germline CDR1 reads ENHRY; CDR2 reads SYGVKD. The CDR3 has 17 amino acids. Unmatched junction bases numbered 7, after V lost 0 bases and J lost 3 bases.

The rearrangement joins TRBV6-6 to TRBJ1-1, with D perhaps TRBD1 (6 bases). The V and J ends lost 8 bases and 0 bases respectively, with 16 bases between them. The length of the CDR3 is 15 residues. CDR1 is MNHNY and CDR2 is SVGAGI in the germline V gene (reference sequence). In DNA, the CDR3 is TGTGCCAGCTCGCATCTTCAGGGGATGAACACTGAAGCTTTCTTT. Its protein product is CASSHLQGMNTEAFF.

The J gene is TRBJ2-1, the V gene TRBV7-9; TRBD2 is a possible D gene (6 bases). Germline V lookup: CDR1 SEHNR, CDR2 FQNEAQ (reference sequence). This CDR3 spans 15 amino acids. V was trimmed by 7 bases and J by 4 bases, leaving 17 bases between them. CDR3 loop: CASTIGSRGYNEQFF. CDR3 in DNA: TGTGCCAGCACCATTGGATCTCGGGGGTACAATGAGCAGTTCTTC.

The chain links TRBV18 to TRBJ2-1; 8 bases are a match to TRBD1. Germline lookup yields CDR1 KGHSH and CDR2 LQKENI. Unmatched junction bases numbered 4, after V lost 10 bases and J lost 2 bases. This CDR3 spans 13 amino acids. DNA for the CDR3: TGTGCCACAACGGGACAGGCCTACAATGAGCAGTTCTTC. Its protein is CATTGQAYNEQFF.

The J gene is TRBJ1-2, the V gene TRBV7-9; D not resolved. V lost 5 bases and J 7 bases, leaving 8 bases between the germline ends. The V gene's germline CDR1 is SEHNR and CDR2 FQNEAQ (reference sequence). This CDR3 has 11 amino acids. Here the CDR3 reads CASSPDSGYTF. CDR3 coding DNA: TGTGCCAGCAGCCCCGATAGTGGCTACACCTTC.

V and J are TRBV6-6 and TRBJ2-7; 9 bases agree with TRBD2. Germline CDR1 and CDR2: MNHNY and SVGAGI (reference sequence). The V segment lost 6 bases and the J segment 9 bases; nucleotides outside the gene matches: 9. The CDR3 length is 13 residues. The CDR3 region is CASRVSGGMTQYF. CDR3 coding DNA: TGTGCCAGCAGGGTTAGCGGGGGAATGACGCAGTACTTC.

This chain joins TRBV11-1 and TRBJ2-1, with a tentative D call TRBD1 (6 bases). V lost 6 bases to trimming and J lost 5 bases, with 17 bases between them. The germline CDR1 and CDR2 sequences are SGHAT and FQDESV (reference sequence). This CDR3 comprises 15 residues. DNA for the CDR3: TGTGCCAGCAGGCTCGCAGGGGAAGTCCACAATGAGCAGTTCTTC. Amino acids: CASRLAGEVHNEQFF. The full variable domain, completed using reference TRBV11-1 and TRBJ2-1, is EAEVAQSPRYKITEKSQAVAFWCDPISGHATLYWYRQILGQGPELLVQFQDESVVDDSQLPKDRFSAERLKGVDSTLKIQPAELGDSAMYLCASRLAGEVHNEQFFGPGTRLTVL.

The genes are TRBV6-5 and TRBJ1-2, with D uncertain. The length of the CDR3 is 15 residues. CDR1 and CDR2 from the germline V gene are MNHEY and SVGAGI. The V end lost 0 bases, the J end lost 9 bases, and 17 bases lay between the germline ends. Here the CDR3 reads CASSYSWSSNSRYTF. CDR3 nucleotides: TGTGCCAGCAGTTACTCCTGGTCCAGTAATTCTCGCTACACCTTC.

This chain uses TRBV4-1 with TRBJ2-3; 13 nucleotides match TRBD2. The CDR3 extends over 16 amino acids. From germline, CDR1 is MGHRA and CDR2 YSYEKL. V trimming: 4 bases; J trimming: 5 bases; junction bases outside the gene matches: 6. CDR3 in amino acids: CASSRTSGGAQDTQYF. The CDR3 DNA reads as TGCGCCAGCAGCCGAACTAGCGGGGGGGCCCAAGATACGCAGTATTTT.

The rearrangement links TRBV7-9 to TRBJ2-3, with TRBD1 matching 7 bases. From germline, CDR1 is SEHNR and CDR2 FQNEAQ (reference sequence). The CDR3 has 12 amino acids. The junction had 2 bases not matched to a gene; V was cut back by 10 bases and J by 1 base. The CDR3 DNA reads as TGTGCCACGGGACAGCGCACAGATACGCAGTATTTT. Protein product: CATGQRTDTQYF.